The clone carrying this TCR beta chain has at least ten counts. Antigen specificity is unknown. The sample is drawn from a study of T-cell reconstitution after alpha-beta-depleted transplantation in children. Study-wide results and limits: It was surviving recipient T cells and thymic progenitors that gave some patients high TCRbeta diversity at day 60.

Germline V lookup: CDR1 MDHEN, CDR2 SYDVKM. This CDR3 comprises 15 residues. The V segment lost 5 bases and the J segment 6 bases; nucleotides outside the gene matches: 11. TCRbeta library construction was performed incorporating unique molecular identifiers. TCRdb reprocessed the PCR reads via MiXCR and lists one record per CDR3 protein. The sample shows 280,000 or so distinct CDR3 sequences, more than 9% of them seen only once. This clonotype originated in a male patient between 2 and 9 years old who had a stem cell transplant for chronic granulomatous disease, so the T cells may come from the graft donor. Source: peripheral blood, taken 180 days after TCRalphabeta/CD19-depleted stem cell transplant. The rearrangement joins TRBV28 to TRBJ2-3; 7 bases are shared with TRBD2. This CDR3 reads CASSPRRAGWDTQYF. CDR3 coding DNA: TGTGCCAGCAGTCCCCGCCGAGCGGGATGGGATACGCAGTATTTT.